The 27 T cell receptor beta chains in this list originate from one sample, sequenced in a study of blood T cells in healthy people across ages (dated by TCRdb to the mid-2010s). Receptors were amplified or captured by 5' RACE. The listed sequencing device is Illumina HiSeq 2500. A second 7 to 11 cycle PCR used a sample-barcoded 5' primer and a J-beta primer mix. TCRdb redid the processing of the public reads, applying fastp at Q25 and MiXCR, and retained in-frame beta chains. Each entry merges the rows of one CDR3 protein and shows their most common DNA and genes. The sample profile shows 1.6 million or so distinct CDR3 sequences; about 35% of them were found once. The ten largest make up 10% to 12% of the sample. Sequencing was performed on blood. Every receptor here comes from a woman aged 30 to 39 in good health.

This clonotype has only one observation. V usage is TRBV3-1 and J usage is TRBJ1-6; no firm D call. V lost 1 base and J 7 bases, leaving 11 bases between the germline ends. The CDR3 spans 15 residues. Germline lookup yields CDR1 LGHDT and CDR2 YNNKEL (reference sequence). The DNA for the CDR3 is TGTGCCAGCAGCCAAGTGGTGGGAGGAAATTCACCCCTCCACTTT. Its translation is CASSQVVGGNSPLHF.

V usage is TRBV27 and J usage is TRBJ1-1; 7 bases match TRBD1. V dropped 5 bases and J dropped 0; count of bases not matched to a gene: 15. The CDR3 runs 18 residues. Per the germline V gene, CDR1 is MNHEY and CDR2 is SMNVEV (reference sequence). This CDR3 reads CASSTGTVEGALNTEAFF. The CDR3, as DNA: TGTGCCAGCAGTACCGGGACAGTCGAGGGGGCCCTGAACACTGAAGCTTTCTTT.

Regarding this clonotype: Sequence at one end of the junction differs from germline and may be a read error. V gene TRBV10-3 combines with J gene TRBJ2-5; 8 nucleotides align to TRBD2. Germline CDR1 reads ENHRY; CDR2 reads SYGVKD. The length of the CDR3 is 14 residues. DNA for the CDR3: TGTGCCATCAGTGAGTCCGGACTAGCCAAGACCCGGTACTTC. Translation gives CAISESGLAKTRYF.

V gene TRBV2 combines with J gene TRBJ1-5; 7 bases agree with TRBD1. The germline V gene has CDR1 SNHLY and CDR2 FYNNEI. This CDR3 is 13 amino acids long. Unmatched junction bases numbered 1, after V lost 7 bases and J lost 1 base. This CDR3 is CASKTGSNQPQHF. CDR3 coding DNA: TGTGCCAGCAAGACAGGGAGCAATCAGCCCCAGCATTTT.

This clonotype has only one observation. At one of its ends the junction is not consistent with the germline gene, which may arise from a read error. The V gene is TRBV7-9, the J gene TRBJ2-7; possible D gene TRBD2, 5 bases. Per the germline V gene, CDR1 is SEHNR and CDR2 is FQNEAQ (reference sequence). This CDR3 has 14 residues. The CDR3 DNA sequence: TGTGCCAGCGGCTTAGTGGACCGGGGCTACGAGCAGTACTTC. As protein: CASGLVDRGYEQYF.

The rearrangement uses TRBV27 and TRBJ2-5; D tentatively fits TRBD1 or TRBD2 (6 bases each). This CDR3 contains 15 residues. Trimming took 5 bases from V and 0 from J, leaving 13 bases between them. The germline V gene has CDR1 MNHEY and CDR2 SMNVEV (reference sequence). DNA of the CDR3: TGTGCCAGCAGTATAGGGGGGATGTACCAAGAGACCCAGTACTTC. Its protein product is CASSIGGMYQETQYF.

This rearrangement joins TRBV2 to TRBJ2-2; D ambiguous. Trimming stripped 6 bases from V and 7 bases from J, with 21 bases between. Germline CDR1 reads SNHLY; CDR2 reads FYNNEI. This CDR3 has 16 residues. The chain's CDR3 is CASSADSSPGYGELFF. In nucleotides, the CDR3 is TGTGCCAGCAGCGCAGACTCCTCCCCGGGTTACGGGGAGCTGTTTTTT.

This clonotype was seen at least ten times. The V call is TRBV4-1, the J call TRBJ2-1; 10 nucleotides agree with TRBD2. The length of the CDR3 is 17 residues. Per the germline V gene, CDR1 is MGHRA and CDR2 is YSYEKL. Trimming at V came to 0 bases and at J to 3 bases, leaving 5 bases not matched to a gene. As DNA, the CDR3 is TGCGCCAGCAGCCAAGATCTAGCGGGAGCCCGCTACAATGAGCAGTTCTTC. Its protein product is CASSQDLAGARYNEQFF.

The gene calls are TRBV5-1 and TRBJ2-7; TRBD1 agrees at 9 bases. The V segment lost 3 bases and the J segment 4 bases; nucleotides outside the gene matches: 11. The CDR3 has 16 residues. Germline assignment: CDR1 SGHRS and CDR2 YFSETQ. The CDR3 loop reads CASSWAQGAEVYEQYF. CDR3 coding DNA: TGCGCCAGCAGCTGGGCACAGGGGGCAGAGGTATACGAGCAGTACTTC. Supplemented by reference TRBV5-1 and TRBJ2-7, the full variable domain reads KAGVTQTPRYLIKTRGQQVTLSCSPISGHRSVSWYQQTPGQGLQFLFEYFSETQRNKGNFPGRFSGRQFSNSRSEMNVSTLELGDSALYLCASSWAQGAEVYEQYFGPGTRLTVT.

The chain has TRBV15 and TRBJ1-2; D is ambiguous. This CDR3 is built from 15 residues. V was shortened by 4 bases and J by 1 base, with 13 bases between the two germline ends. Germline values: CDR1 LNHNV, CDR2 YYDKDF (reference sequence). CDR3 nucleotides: TGTGCCACCAGCAACTCGGCGGGGAGTAACTATGGCTACACCTTC. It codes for CATSNSAGSNYGYTF.

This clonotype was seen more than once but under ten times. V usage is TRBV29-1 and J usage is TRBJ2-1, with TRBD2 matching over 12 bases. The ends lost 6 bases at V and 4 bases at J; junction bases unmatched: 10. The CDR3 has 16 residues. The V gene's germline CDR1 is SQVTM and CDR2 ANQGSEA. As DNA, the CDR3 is TGCAGCGTCCTAGCGGGGGGGCACTACGTATACAATGAGCAGTTCTTC. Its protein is CSVLAGGHYVYNEQFF.

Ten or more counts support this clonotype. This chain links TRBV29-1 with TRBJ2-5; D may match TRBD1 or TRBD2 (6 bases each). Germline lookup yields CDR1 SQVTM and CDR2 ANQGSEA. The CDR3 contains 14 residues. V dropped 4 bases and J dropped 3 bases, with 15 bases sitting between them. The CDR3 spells CSVGGGGNKETQYF. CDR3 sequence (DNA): TGCAGCGTTGGAGGAGGGGGAAACAAAGAGACCCAGTACTTC.

CDR3 nucleotides: TGCAGTGCTAGAGGGCCCCCGGGGGTAGGAGAGACCCAGTACTTC. This codes for CSARGPPGVGETQYF. The chain employs TRBV20-1 and TRBJ2-5; D is possibly TRBD2 (6 bases). Germline V gives CDR1 DFQATT, CDR2 SNEGSKA (reference sequence). Trimming pared 1 base from V and 4 bases from J, leaving 16 bases between. The CDR3 is made up of 15 amino acids.

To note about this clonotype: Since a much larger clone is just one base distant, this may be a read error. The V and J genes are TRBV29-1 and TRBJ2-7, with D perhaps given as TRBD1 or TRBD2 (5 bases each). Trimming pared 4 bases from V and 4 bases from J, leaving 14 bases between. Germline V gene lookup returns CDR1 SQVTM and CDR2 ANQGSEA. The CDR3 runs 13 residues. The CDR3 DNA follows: TGCAGCGTTGGGGGACGGGGTATATACGAGCAGTACTTC. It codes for CSVGGRGIYEQYF.

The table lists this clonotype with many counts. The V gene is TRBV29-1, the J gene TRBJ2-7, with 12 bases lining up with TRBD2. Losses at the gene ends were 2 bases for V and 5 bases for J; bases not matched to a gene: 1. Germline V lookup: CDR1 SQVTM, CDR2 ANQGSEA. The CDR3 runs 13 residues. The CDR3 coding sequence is TGCAGCGTTGAAACTAGCGGGAGGAACGAGCAGTACTTC. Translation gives CSVETSGRNEQYF.

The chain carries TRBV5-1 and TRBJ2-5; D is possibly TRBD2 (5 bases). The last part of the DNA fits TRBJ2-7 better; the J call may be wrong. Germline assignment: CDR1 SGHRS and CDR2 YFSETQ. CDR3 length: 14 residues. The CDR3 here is CASSLATWGDEQYF. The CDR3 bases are TGCGCCAGCAGCTTGGCCACGTGGGGAGACGAGCAGTACTTC.

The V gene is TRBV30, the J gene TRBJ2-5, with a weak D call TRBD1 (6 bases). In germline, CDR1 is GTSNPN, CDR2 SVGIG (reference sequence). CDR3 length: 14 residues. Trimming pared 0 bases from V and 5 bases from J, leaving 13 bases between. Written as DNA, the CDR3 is TGTGCCTGGAGTGTAGGGGGTAATATTGAGACCCAGTACTTC. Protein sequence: CAWSVGGNIETQYF.

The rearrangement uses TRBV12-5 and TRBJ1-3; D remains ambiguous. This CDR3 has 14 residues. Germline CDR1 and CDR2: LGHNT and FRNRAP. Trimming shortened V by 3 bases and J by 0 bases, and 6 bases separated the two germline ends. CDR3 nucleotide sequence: TGTGCTAGTGGTTTCCCAGCCTCTGGAAACACCATATATTTT. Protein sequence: CASGFPASGNTIYF.

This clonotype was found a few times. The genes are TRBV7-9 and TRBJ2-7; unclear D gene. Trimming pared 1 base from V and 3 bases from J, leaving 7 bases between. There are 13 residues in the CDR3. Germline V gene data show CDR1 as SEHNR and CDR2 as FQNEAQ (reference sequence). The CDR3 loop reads CASSLGINYEQYF. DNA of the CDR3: TGTGCCAGCAGCTTAGGGATTAACTACGAGCAGTACTTC. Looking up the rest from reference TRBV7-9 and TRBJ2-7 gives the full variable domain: DTGVSQNPRHKITKRGQNVTFRCDPISEHNRLYWYRQTLGQGPEFLTYFQNEAQLEKSRLLSDRFSAERPKGSFSTLEIQRTEQGDSAMYLCASSLGINYEQYFGPGTRLTVT.

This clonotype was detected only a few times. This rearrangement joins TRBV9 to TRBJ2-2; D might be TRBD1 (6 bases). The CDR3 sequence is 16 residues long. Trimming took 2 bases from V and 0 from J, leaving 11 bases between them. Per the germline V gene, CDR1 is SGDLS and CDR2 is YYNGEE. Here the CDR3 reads CASSVRGHPNTGELFF. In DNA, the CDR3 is TGTGCCAGCAGCGTCCGGGGACACCCGAACACCGGGGAGCTGTTTTTT. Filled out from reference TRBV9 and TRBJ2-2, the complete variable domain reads DSGVTQTPKHLITATGQRVTLRCSPRSGDLSVYWYQQSLDQGLQFLIQYYNGEERAKGNILERFSAQQFPDLHSELNLSSLELGDSALYFCASSVRGHPNTGELFFGEGSRLTVL.

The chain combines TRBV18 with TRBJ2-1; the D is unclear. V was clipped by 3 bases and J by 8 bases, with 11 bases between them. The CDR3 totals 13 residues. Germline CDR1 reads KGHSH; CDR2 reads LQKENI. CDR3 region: CASSPLPSDEQFF. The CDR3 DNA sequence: TGTGCCAGCTCACCTCTTCCAAGCGATGAGCAGTTCTTC.

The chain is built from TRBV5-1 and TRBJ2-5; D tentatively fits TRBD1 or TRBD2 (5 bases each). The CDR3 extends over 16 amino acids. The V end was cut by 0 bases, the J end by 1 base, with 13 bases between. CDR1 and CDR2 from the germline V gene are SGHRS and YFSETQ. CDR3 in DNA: TGCGCCAGCAGCTTGGGGGGCCGGGGCCCCCAAGAGACCCAGTACTTC. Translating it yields CASSLGGRGPQETQYF.

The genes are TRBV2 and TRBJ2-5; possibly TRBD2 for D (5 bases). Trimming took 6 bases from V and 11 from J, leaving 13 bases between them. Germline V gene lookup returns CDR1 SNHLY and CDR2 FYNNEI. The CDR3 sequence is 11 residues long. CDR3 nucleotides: TGTGCCAGCAGAAACGGGTGGGAGCAGTACTTC. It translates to CASRNGWEQYF.

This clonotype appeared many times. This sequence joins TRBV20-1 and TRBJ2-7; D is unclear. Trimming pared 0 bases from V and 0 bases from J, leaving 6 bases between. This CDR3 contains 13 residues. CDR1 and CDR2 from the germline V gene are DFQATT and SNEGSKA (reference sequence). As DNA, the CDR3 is TGCAGTGCTAGAGAGGCTGGCTCCTACGAGCAGTACTTC. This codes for CSAREAGSYEQYF.

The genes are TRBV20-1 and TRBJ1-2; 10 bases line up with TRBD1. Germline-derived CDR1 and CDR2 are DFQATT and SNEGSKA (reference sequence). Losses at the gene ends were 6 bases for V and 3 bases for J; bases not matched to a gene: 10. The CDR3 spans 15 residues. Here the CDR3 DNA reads TGCAGTGCCTTTACCGGGACAGGGGTCTACTATGGCTACACCTTC. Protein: CSAFTGTGVYYGYTF.

CDR3 residues: CASSSTTSRAFF. CDR3 coding DNA: TGTGCCAGCAGCTCCACGACTTCGCGAGCTTTCTTT. This rearrangement joins TRBV7-2 to TRBJ1-1; no definite D call. The CDR3 runs 12 residues. Trimming took 4 bases from V and 10 from J, leaving 13 bases between them. CDR1 and CDR2 from the germline V gene are SGHTA and FQGNSA.

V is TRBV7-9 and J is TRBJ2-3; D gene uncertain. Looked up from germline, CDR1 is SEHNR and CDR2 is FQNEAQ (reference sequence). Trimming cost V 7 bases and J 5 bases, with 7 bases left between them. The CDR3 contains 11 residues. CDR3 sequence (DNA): TGTGCCAGCACCCCGATAGATACGCAGTATTTT. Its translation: CASTPIDTQYF. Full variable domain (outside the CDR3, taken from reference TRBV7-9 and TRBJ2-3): DTGVSQNPRHKITKRGQNVTFRCDPISEHNRLYWYRQTLGQGPEFLTYFQNEAQLEKSRLLSDRFSAERPKGSFSTLEIQRTEQGDSAMYLCASTPIDTQYFGPGTRLTVL.